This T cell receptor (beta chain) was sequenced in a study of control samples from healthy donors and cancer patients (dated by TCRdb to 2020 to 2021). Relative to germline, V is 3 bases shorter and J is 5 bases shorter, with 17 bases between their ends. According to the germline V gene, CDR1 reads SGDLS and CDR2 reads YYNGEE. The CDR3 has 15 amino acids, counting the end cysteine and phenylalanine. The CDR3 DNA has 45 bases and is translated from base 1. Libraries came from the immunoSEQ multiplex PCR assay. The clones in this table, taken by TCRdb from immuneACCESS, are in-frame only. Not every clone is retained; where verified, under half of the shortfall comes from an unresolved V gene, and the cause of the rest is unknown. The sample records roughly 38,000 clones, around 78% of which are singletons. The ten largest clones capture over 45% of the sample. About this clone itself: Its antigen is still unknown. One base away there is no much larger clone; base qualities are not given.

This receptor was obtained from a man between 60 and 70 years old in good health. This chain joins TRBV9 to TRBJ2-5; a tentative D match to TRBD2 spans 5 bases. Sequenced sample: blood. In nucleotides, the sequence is TGTGCCAGCAGCGGTGTCGGGAACGGGCGGGAGACCCAGTACTTC. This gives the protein CASSGVGNGRETQYF.